Listed here is a single TCR beta chain. This entry belongs to a study of shared clonotypes between healthy human individuals. The CDR3 runs 15 residues. V lost 3 bases and J lost 1, with 13 bases in between. Germline V gene sequence: CDR1 SGHRS, CDR2 YFSETQ. Genomic DNA, for the unsorted samples, came from about 90 million PBMCs. Sequenced by immunoSEQ multiplex PCR; TCRdb stores in-frame clones only, minus some. The data contain around 500,000 clones, over 70% of them singletons. This sequence originates from a woman aged 40 to 55 in good health. Some clones in this sample may be carry-over from other donors' samples. This chain connects TRBV5-1 to TRBJ1-1; a possible D gene is TRBD1 (5 bases). The specimen was PBMCs. This CDR3 reads CASSSLGTPNTEAFF. Written as DNA, the CDR3 is TGCGCCAGCAGCTCATTAGGGACTCCGAACACTGAAGCTTTCTTT.